The 30 T cell receptor beta chains below all came from one sample that was sequenced in a study of OX40 agonist ivuxolimab in advanced cancers. Data came from immunoSEQ multiplex PCR; TCRdb stores just in-frame clones and leaves some out. Seen here are about 83,000 clones, approximately 84% observed once, and the top ten hold under 8%. This material consisted of CD4+ or CD8+ T cells sorted from blood, taken in a trial of the OX40 agonist ivuxolimab. These receptor sequences come from an adult with an advanced solid tumor such as melanoma, head and neck, liver or kidney cancer.

The V gene is TRBV27, the J gene TRBJ1-6; D possibly corresponds to TRBD1 (6 bases). This CDR3 has 18 residues. V was clipped by 0 bases and J by 10 bases, with 22 bases between them. Germline CDR1 MNHEY, CDR2 SMNVEV (reference sequence). The CDR3 reads CASSLSSGGGLRMSPLHF. DNA for the CDR3: TGTGCCAGCAGTTTATCGAGTGGGGGGGGCCTACGAATGTCACCCCTCCACTTT.

This clone was seen only once. V and J are TRBV9 and TRBJ2-5, with no clear D. In germline, CDR1 is SGDLS, CDR2 YYNGEE. V lost 0 bases, J lost 5 bases, and 2 bases lay in between. This CDR3 has 11 residues. CDR3: CASSVAETQYF. The CDR3 DNA sequence: TGTGCCAGCAGCGTAGCTGAGACCCAGTACTTC. Complete variable domain (other parts from reference TRBV9 and TRBJ2-5): DSGVTQTPKHLITATGQRVTLRCSPRSGDLSVYWYQQSLDQGLQFLIQYYNGEERAKGNILERFSAQQFPDLHSELNLSSLELGDSALYFCASSVAETQYFGPGTRLLVL.

The chain recombines TRBV10-2 with TRBJ2-5; weak D call: TRBD2 (6 bases). Trimming removed 6 bases from V and 2 bases from J, with 13 bases in between. Germline V CDR1 and CDR2: WSHSY, SAAADI. The CDR3 extends over 14 amino acids. The CDR3: CASRPMAGQETQYF. CDR3 in DNA: TGCGCCAGCAGGCCTATGGCGGGGCAAGAGACCCAGTACTTC.

The chain joins TRBV11-3 to TRBJ2-7, with 7 positions matching TRBD2. The CDR3 is 16 amino acids. Trimming at V came to 3 bases and at J to 0 bases, leaving 8 bases not matched to a gene. Germline CDR1 is SGHNT and CDR2 is YENEEA. The CDR3 sequence: CASSFPGGTNSYEQYF. The CDR3 DNA sequence: TGTGCCAGCAGCTTTCCGGGGGGAACCAACTCCTACGAGCAGTACTTC. The full variable domain, completed using reference TRBV11-3 and TRBJ2-7, is EAGVVQSPRYKIIEKKQPVAFWCNPISGHNTLYWYLQNLGQGPELLIRYENEEAVDDSQLPKDRFSAERLKGVDSTLKIQPAELGDSAVYLCASSFPGGTNSYEQYFGPGTRLTVT.

J is TRBJ1-2 and V is TRBV19; unclear D gene. The germline V and J ends were trimmed by 1 base and 4 bases, with 10 bases remaining between them. This CDR3 is built from 14 residues. CDR1 and CDR2 (germline): LNHDA, SQIVND (reference sequence). Written as DNA, the CDR3 is TGTGCCAGTAGTATAGTTCCGGGTATCTATGGCTACACCTTC. This sequence encodes CASSIVPGIYGYTF.

The V gene is TRBV18, the J gene TRBJ1-1; 9 bases fit TRBD1. The CDR3 spans 15 residues. Trimming at V came to 1 base and at J to 2 bases, leaving 2 bases not matched to a gene. Germline V gene sequence: CDR1 KGHSH, CDR2 LQKENI. This chain's CDR3 is CASSPQGQGNTEAFF. The CDR3, as DNA: TGTGCCAGCTCACCACAGGGACAGGGTAACACTGAAGCTTTCTTT.

The chain couples TRBV15 to TRBJ2-7; 8 bases match TRBD1. The CDR3 has 14 amino acids. J gave up 8 bases and V 0 bases, and 6 bases lay outside the gene matches. Germline V gene lookup returns CDR1 LNHNV and CDR2 YYDKDF (reference sequence). In nucleotides, the CDR3 is TGTGCCACCAGCAGAGATAGACAGGGGAATAAGCAGTACTTC. Its translation: CATSRDRQGNKQYF.

The CDR3 region has the DNA TGTGCCAGCAGCTCCACGGGGGAGGGGAGCACTGAAGCTTTCTTT. As protein: CASSSTGEGSTEAFF. The chain couples TRBV7-9 to TRBJ1-1; a possible D gene is TRBD1 (5 bases). The CDR3 loop spans 15 amino acids. V gave up 4 bases and J gave up 4 bases, with 16 bases separating them. CDR1 SEHNR and CDR2 FQNEAQ come from the germline V gene (reference sequence).

The chain uses TRBV6-6 and TRBJ1-2; the D is unclear. V was clipped by 2 bases and J by 4 bases, with 14 bases between them. Germline V lookup: CDR1 MNHNY, CDR2 SVGAGI (reference sequence). The CDR3 is 15 residues long. Here the CDR3 DNA reads TGTGCCAGCAGTTACGGAAGAGGGTTCCGCTATGGCTACACCTTC. It translates to CASSYGRGFRYGYTF.

This clone was counted only a few times. J is TRBJ1-2 and V is TRBV19; the match to TRBD1 covers 7 bases. V dropped 4 bases and J dropped 6; count of bases not matched to a gene: 11. The germline V gene has CDR1 LNHDA and CDR2 SQIVND (reference sequence). The length of the CDR3 is 15 residues. CDR3: CASSTFSGTEDGYTF. In DNA, the CDR3 is TGTGCCAGTAGTACATTCTCCGGGACAGAGGATGGCTACACCTTC.

The chain recombines TRBV5-5 with TRBJ2-3; 9 nucleotides match TRBD1. There are 14 residues in the CDR3. V lost 2 bases to trimming and J lost 3 bases; unmatched junction nucleotides: 1. Germline V gene data show CDR1 as SGHKS and CDR2 as YYEKEE (reference sequence). The chain's CDR3 is CASSFGQGTDTQYF. The CDR3 DNA is TGTGCCAGCAGCTTCGGACAGGGGACAGATACGCAGTATTTT. The variable domain in full, with the rest retrieved from reference TRBV5-5 and TRBJ2-3, is DAGVTQSPTHLIKTRGQQVTLRCSPISGHKSVSWYQQVLGQGPQFIFQYYEKEERGRGNFPDRFSARQFPNYSSELNVNALLLGDSALYLCASSFGQGTDTQYFGPGTRLTVL.

This clone appeared a few times. The CDR3 sequence is CASSLDGNTIYF. CDR3 DNA: TGTGCCAGCAGCTTGGATGGAAACACCATATATTTT. The J gene is TRBJ1-3, the V gene TRBV5-6; D gene uncertain. Per germline, CDR1 SGHDT and CDR2 YYEEEE. V lost 0 bases, J lost 3 bases, and 1 base lay in between. The CDR3 has 12 residues.

The chain has TRBV5-1 and TRBJ2-7, with TRBD2 as a possible D gene (6 bases). Trimming left V 3 bases short and J 5 bases short, with 21 bases between. The CDR3 is made up of 16 amino acids. Germline loops: CDR1 SGHRS, CDR2 YFSETQ. CDR3 loop: CASSSRHRDFRHEQYF. The CDR3 bases are TGCGCCAGCAGCTCCCGACATAGGGACTTCCGACACGAGCAGTACTTC.

The gene calls are TRBV19 and TRBJ1-2; possibly TRBD1 for D (6 bases). From germline, CDR1 is LNHDA and CDR2 SQIVND (reference sequence). V lost 5 bases to trimming and J lost 8 bases, with 9 bases between them. The CDR3 has 11 residues. The CDR3 reads CASSGGVGYTF. For the CDR3, the DNA is TGTGCCAGTAGTGGGGGCGTCGGCTACACCTTC.

This sequence joins TRBV2 and TRBJ2-1; 8 bases line up with TRBD2. CDR1 SNHLY and CDR2 FYNNEI come from the germline V gene. Germline trimming cut 7 bases from V and 9 bases from J; bases unmatched to any gene: 8. The CDR3 contains 13 residues. The CDR3 DNA reads TGTGCCAGCAATCTCGGGGGGGCCTCTGAGCAGTTCTTC. Translation gives CASNLGGASEQFF.

The genes are TRBV19 and TRBJ1-1, with D maybe TRBD1 (5 bases). In germline, CDR1 is LNHDA, CDR2 SQIVND (reference sequence). The V gene lost 3 bases and the J gene lost 8 bases, with 16 bases spanning the gap. The CDR3 sequence is 14 residues long. CDR3 nucleotides: TGTGCCAGTAGTATCGACACCTCGGGGGTGGAAGCTTTCTTT. Amino acids: CASSIDTSGVEAFF.

The chain employs TRBV11-2 and TRBJ1-4; 8 nucleotides agree with TRBD1. The CDR3 sequence is 16 residues long. Unmatched junction bases numbered 9, after V lost 1 base and J lost 8 bases. Germline lookup yields CDR1 SGHAT and CDR2 FQNNGV. CDR3 protein: CASSLVRGQGREKLFF. CDR3 sequence (DNA): TGTGCCAGCAGCTTAGTGCGTGGACAGGGTAGGGAAAAACTGTTTTTT.

Only a few counts were recorded for this clone. The same CDR3 can be traced to other DNA sequences in this sample. The V call is TRBV29-1, the J call TRBJ1-2, with D unclear. Trimming took off 3 bases at V and 2 bases at J, with 7 bases between the two ends. The CDR3 length is 12 residues. The germline V gene has CDR1 SQVTM and CDR2 ANQGSEA. In DNA form, the CDR3 reads TGCAGCGTTGAGGCGGAGAACTATGGCTACACCTTC. As protein: CSVEAENYGYTF.

The CDR3 DNA reads as TGTGCCAGCAGCCAAGCTTCCGGACAAAGGGGGGAGCAGTACTTC. Translation: CASSQASGQRGEQYF. The chain is built from TRBV4-2 and TRBJ2-7, with D maybe TRBD1 (6 bases). The germline V and J ends were trimmed by 1 base and 7 bases, with 17 bases remaining between them. CDR3 length equals 15 residues. CDR1 is LGHNA and CDR2 is YNFKEQ in the germline V gene.

The rearrangement joins TRBV6-6 to TRBJ1-1; D is ambiguous. The ends were cut back, 7 bases at V and 5 bases at J, with 8 bases in the middle. The CDR3 runs to 11 residues. CDR1 and CDR2 from the germline V gene are MNHNY and SVGAGI (reference sequence). CDR3 sequence reads: CASKADTEAFF. The DNA for the CDR3 is TGTGCCAGCAAGGCCGATACTGAAGCTTTCTTT.

V usage is TRBV4-1 and J usage is TRBJ1-5; tentatively, D is TRBD1 (5 bases). Trimming removed 1 base at V and 3 bases at J, with 10 bases between. There are 15 residues in the CDR3. Germline V gene lookup returns CDR1 MGHRA and CDR2 YSYEKL. The CDR3 protein is CASSQGAGSNQPQHF. The CDR3 bases are TGCGCCAGCAGCCAAGGGGCAGGGTCCAATCAGCCCCAGCATTTT.

The chain has TRBV4-3 and TRBJ2-1; 14 positions match TRBD2. The V segment lost 0 bases and the J segment 4 bases; nucleotides outside the gene matches: 5. The CDR3 sequence is 18 residues long. Germline assignment: CDR1 LGHNA and CDR2 YSLEER. CDR3 loop: CASSQDMTSGRVYNEQFF. CDR3 nucleotide sequence: TGCGCCAGCAGCCAAGATATGACTAGCGGGAGGGTATACAATGAGCAGTTCTTC.

This clone was found a few times. This chain uses TRBV6-1 with TRBJ2-7, with 9 bases fitting TRBD1. The CDR3 is 14 residues long. Germline V CDR1 and CDR2: MNHNS, SASEGT. With V trimmed by 6 bases and J by 0 bases, 3 bases remained unmatched. This CDR3 is CASRSTGGSYEQYF. The CDR3 nucleotides read TGTGCCAGCAGATCGACAGGGGGCTCCTACGAGCAGTACTTC.

The chain combines TRBV19 with TRBJ2-7, with D possibly matching TRBD2 (6 bases). The V end was cut by 8 bases, the J end by 1 base, with 24 bases between. Germline CDR1 is LNHDA and CDR2 is SQIVND (reference sequence). This CDR3 region has 17 residues. The CDR3 sequence: CASSGRVVGGWSYEQYF. DNA of the CDR3: TGTGCCAGTTCCGGACGAGTAGTCGGGGGATGGTCCTACGAGCAGTACTTC.

This sequence joins TRBV28 and TRBJ1-5, with TRBD1 identical over 9 bases. Germline CDR1 MDHEN, CDR2 SYDVKM. The V gene end was trimmed by 6 bases and the J gene end by 6 bases; junction bases not matched to a gene: 6. This CDR3 has 14 residues. The CDR3 DNA is TGTGCCAGCAGCCGGACAGGGGCCGGTCAGCCCCAGCATTTT. It yields the protein CASSRTGAGQPQHF.

Details on this clone: Since no conserved phenylalanine or tryptophan closes the CDR3, a read error is the likely cause. The chain uses TRBV27 and TRBJ2-6; D uncertain. V lost 10 bases and J lost 4, with 11 bases in between. Germline V gene sequence: CDR1 MNHEY, CDR2 SMNVEV (reference sequence). The CDR3 loop spans 13 amino acids. The CDR3 coding sequence is TGTGCCACTACCTCGTGGGGGGCCAACGTCCTGACTTCC. Encoded protein: CATTSWGANVLTS.

This chain joins TRBV28 and TRBJ1-2, with no clear D. This CDR3 is 12 amino acids long. Looked up from germline, CDR1 is MDHEN and CDR2 is SYDVKM. Trimming shortened V by 2 bases and J by 6 bases, and 7 bases separated the two germline ends. DNA of the CDR3: TGTGCCAGCAGTTTACCCCAGGATGGCTACACCTTC. This gives the protein CASSLPQDGYTF.

The V gene is TRBV5-6, the J gene TRBJ1-2, with D possibly being TRBD1 (5 bases). The V end was cut by 1 base, the J end by 7 bases, with 14 bases between. Per germline, CDR1 SGHDT and CDR2 YYEEEE. This CDR3 contains 14 residues. The CDR3 sequence is CASSLWGAASGYTF. In DNA form, the CDR3 reads TGTGCCAGCAGCTTGTGGGGCGCCGCGAGTGGCTACACCTTC.

V is TRBV6-5 and J is TRBJ2-7; a possible D gene is TRBD1 (6 bases). V was clipped by 2 bases and J by 3 bases, with 11 bases between them. This CDR3 is built from 14 residues. CDR1 and CDR2 from the germline V gene are MNHEY and SVGAGI. Written as DNA, the CDR3 is TGTGCCAGCAGTTACAGTCTACAGGGCTACGAGCAGTACTTC. This translates into CASSYSLQGYEQYF.

The rearrangement joins TRBV4-2 to TRBJ2-7; weak D call: TRBD2 (6 bases). The CDR3 totals 18 residues. Germline CDR1 and CDR2: LGHNA and YNFKEQ. V lost 0 bases to trimming and J lost 2 bases, with 20 bases between them. The CDR3 spells CASSQERGLDGRAYEQYF. For the CDR3, the DNA is TGTGCCAGCAGCCAAGAAAGGGGACTGGACGGCCGGGCCTACGAGCAGTACTTC.